Reported below is one TCR beta chain. The antigen is not known. With 60 Vbeta and 13 Jbeta primers, the PCR was carried out. Data came from immunoSEQ multiplex PCR; TCRdb stores just in-frame clones and leaves some out. This sample has approximately 140,000 clones; 70% to 80% occur once, and the top ten carry 2.6%. The source of the sample is a study of cytomegalovirus exposure and HLA in healthy donors. General study findings and limits: Across HLA loci, a later analysis found differing TCR association rates, with DRB1 most and HLA-C fewest. Later analysis demonstrated an association between a missense DCLRE1C variant and TCR beta V- and J-gene trimming. Donor immune exposure was known only as CMV serostatus. Later work showed greater clonal expansion in HLA-associated TCR beta chains than in equally common others.

The CDR3 runs 16 residues. Germline CDR1 reads SGHTS; CDR2 reads YDEGEE. Trimming cost V 1 base and J 6 bases; bases outside gene matches: 9. The chain carries TRBV5-8 and TRBJ2-2; 7 bases are a match to TRBD1. The sample comprised PBMCs. The source of this sequence is a woman in her fifties or sixties in good health and CMV-seropositive. The CDR3 sequence: CASSLNRGFRSGELFF. The CDR3 DNA sequence: TGTGCCAGCAGCTTGAACAGGGGATTCAGGTCCGGGGAGCTGTTTTTT.